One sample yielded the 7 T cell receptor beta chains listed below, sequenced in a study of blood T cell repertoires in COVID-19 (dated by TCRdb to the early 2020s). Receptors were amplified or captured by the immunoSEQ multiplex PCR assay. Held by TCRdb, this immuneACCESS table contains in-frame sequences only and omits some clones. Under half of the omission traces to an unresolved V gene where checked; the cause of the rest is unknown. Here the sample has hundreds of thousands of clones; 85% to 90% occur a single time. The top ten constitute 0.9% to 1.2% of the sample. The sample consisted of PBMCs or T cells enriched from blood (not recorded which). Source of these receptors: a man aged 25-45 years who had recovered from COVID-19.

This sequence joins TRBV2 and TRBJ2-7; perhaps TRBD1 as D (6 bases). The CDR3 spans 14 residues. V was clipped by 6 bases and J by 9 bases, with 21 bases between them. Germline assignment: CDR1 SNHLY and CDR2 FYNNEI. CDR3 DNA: TGTGCCAGCAGGGTCCGGGACACCCTCACCGGGCAGTACTTC. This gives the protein CASRVRDTLTGQYF. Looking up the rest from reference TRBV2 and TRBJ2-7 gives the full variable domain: EPEVTQTPSHQVTQMGQEVILRCVPISNHLYFYWYRQILGQKVEFLVSFYNNEISEKSEIFDDQFSVERPDGSNFTLKIRSTKLEDSAMYFCASRVRDTLTGQYFGPGTRLTVT.

The CDR3 here is CASSAGQSYEQYF. The CDR3 DNA is TGTGCCAGCAGCGCCGGACAGTCCTACGAGCAGTACTTC. The J gene is TRBJ2-7, the V gene TRBV7-8; possible D gene TRBD1, 6 bases. Germline CDR1 and CDR2: SGHVS and FQNEAQ. V was trimmed by 5 bases and J by 1 base, leaving 9 bases between them. CDR3 length: 13 amino acids.

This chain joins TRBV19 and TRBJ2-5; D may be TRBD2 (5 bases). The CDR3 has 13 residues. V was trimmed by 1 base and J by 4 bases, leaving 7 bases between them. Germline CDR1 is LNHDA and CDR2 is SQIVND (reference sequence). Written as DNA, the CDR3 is TGTGCCAGTAGTATAGGGAGGATAGAGACCCAGTACTTC. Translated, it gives CASSIGRIETQYF.

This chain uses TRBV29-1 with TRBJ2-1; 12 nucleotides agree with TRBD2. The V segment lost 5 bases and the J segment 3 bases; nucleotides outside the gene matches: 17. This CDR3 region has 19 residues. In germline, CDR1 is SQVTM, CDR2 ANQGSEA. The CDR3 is CSVSGLRTSGKQVYNEQFF. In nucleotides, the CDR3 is TGCAGCGTTTCCGGACTCCGGACTAGCGGGAAGCAAGTCTACAATGAGCAGTTCTTC.

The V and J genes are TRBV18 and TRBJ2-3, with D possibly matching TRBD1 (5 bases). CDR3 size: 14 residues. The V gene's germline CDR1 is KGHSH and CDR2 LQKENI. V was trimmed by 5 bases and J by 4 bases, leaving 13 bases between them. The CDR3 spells CASSLAGSPDTQYF. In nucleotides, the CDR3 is TGTGCCAGCTCATTGGCAGGGTCGCCAGATACGCAGTATTTT.

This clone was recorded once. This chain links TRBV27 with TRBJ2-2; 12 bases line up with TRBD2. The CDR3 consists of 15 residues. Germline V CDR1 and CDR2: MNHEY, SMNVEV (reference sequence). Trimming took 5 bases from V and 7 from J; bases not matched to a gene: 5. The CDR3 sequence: CASSRTSGRIGELFF. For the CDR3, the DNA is TGTGCCAGCAGTCGCACTAGCGGGAGGATCGGGGAGCTGTTTTTT.

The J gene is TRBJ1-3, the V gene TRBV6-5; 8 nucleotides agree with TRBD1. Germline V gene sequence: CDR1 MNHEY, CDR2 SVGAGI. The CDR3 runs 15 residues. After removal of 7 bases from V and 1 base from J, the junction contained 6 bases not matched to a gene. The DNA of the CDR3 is TGTGCCAGCACTTTCAGGGGGCTTTCTGGAAACACCATATATTTT. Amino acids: CASTFRGLSGNTIYF.